These 10 T cell receptor beta chains came from one sample sequenced in a study of cytomegalovirus exposure and HLA in healthy donors. Use of 60 Vbeta and 13 Jbeta primers characterized the PCR. Assay: immunoSEQ multiplex PCR; the TCRdb copy retains only in-frame clones and omits some. The sample consists of more than 110,000 clones, about four fifths of them appearing once. Sequenced: PBMCs. Receptor source: a man in his forties in good health and CMV-seropositive.

This chain joins TRBV7-2 and TRBJ2-1, with 10 positions matching TRBD2. The CDR3 loop spans 13 amino acids. Looked up from germline, CDR1 is SGHTA and CDR2 is FQGNSA. The junction had 4 bases not matched to a gene; V was cut back by 5 bases and J by 9 bases. The CDR3 DNA follows: TGTGCCAGCAGCCCCCGACTAGCGGGTGAGCAGTTCTTC. Translated: CASSPRLAGEQFF.

The V call is TRBV15, the J call TRBJ2-7; maybe TRBD2 (7 bases). Trimming left V 5 bases short and J 4 bases short, with 15 bases between. The CDR3 has 14 residues. In germline, CDR1 is LNHNV, CDR2 YYDKDF (reference sequence). For the CDR3, the DNA is TGTGCCACCAGCTTGGGGGGAGGGGGTTACGAGCAGTACTTC. Its protein is CATSLGGGGYEQYF.

The chain links TRBV18 to TRBJ1-3, with 7 nucleotides matching TRBD1. V dropped 4 bases and J dropped 0; count of bases not matched to a gene: 6. Per germline, CDR1 KGHSH and CDR2 LQKENI. This CDR3 comprises 16 residues. In DNA form, the CDR3 reads TGTGCCAGCTCACGGGACAGCGTATACTCTGGAAACACCATATATTTT. Residues: CASSRDSVYSGNTIYF.

The V gene is TRBV5-1, the J gene TRBJ1-2, with 9 nucleotides matching TRBD1. V trimming: 3 bases; J trimming: 2 bases; junction bases outside the gene matches: 2. Germline-derived CDR1 and CDR2 are SGHRS and YFSETQ. The CDR3 covers 14 residues. The CDR3 bases are TGCGCCAGCAGCTCCGACAGGGGGAACTATGGCTACACCTTC. It yields the protein CASSSDRGNYGYTF. The variable domain in full, completed from reference TRBV5-1 and TRBJ1-2, reads KAGVTQTPRYLIKTRGQQVTLSCSPISGHRSVSWYQQTPGQGLQFLFEYFSETQRNKGNFPGRFSGRQFSNSRSEMNVSTLELGDSALYLCASSSDRGNYGYTFGSGTRLTVV.

The chain is built from TRBV18 and TRBJ1-2; D remains ambiguous. CDR1 and CDR2 (germline): KGHSH, LQKENI. This CDR3 is 13 amino acids long. V gave up 1 base and J gave up 3 bases, with 6 bases separating them. The CDR3, as DNA: TGTGCCAGCTCACCACAGGAGTACTATGGCTACACCTTC. Its translation is CASSPQEYYGYTF.

The genes are TRBV30 and TRBJ2-7; 7 nucleotides line up with TRBD2. From germline, CDR1 is GTSNPN and CDR2 SVGIG (reference sequence). The CDR3 has 13 amino acids. V lost 0 bases, J lost 6 bases, and 5 bases stayed unmatched. DNA for the CDR3: TGTGCCTGGAGTGTACCGGGGGGATCCGAGCAGTACTTC. Protein sequence: CAWSVPGGSEQYF.

This sequence joins TRBV5-1 and TRBJ2-7; 7 positions agree with TRBD1. CDR1 and CDR2 (germline): SGHRS, YFSETQ. CDR3 size: 15 residues. V shed 4 bases and J 2 bases; nucleotides not matched to a gene: 9. The CDR3 loop is CASSDANRGAYEQYF. Written as DNA, the CDR3 is TGCGCCAGCAGCGATGCTAACAGGGGCGCCTACGAGCAGTACTTC.

The V call is TRBV6-4, the J call TRBJ2-7, with TRBD2 as a possible D gene (6 bases). V gave up 11 bases and J gave up 2 bases, with 16 bases separating them. The CDR3 is 13 residues long. Germline V gives CDR1 MRHNA, CDR2 SNTAGT. DNA for the CDR3: TGTGCCGGAGGGACGTTGACCCCCTACGAGCAGTACTTC. It specifies CAGGTLTPYEQYF.

The chain is built from TRBV6-6 and TRBJ2-5, with D perhaps matching TRBD2 (6 bases). V shed 5 bases and J shed 2 bases, with 18 bases lying between them. Germline-derived CDR1 and CDR2 are MNHNY and SVGAGI (reference sequence). This CDR3 is built from 16 residues. The CDR3 DNA follows: TGTGCCAGCAGTCACACCATCAATCGGGGGCAAGAGACCCAGTACTTC. This encodes CASSHTINRGQETQYF.

This clone was seen just once. V and J are TRBV6-5 and TRBJ2-3, with 7 bases matching TRBD2. CDR1 and CDR2 (germline): MNHEY, SVGAGI. V lost 2 bases, J lost 5 bases, and 4 bases stayed unmatched. This CDR3 is built from 14 residues. CDR3 DNA: TGTGCCAGCAGTTACGGGGGGGAAGAAGATACGCAGTATTTT. Residues: CASSYGGEEDTQYF.